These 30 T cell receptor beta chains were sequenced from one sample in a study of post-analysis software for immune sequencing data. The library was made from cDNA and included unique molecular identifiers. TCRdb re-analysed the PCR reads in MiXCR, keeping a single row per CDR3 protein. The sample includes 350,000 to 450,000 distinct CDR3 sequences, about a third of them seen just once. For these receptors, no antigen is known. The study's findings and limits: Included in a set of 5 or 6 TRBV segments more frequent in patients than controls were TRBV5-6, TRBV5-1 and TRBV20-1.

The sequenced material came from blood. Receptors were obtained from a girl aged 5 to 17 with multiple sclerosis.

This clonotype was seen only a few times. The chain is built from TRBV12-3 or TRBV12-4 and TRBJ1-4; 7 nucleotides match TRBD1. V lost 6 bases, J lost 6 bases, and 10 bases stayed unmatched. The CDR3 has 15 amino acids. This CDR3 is CASSRVGRGDEKLFF. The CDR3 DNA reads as TGTGCCAGCAGCCGGGTGGGCAGGGGGGATGAAAAACTGTTTTTT.

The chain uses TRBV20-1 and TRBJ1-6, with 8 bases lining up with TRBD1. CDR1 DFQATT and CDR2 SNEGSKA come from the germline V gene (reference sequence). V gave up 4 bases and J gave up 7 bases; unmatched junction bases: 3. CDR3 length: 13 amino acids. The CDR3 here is CSAMGQANSPLHF. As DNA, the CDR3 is TGCAGTGCTATGGGACAGGCAAATTCACCCCTCCACTTT.

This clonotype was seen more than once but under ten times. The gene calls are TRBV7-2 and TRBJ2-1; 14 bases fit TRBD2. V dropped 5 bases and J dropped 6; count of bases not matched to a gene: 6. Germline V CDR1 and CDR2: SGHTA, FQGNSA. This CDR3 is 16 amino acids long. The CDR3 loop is CASSGAGTSGGNEQFF. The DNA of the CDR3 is TGTGCCAGCAGCGGAGCCGGGACTAGCGGGGGCAATGAGCAGTTCTTC.

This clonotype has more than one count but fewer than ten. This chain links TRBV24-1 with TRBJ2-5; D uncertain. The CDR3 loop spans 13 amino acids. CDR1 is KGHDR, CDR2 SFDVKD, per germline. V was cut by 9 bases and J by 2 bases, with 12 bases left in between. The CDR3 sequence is CATRSDAQETQYF. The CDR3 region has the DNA TGTGCCACCCGATCGGACGCGCAAGAGACCCAGTACTTC.

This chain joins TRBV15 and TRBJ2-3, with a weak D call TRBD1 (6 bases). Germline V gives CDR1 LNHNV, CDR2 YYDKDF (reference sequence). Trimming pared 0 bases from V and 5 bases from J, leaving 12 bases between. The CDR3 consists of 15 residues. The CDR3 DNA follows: TGTGCCACCAGCAGAGAGGGGGCAGGAGAAGATACGCAGTATTTT. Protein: CATSREGAGEDTQYF.

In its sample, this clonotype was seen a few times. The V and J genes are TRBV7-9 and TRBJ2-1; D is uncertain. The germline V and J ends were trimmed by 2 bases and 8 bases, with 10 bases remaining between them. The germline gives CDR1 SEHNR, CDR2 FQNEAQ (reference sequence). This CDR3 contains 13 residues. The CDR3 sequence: CASSLRADHEQFF. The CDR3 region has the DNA TGTGCCAGCAGCTTACGGGCAGACCATGAGCAGTTCTTC. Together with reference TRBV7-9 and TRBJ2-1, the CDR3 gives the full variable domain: DTGVSQNPRHKITKRGQNVTFRCDPISEHNRLYWYRQTLGQGPEFLTYFQNEAQLEKSRLLSDRFSAERPKGSFSTLEIQRTEQGDSAMYLCASSLRADHEQFFGPGTRLTVL.

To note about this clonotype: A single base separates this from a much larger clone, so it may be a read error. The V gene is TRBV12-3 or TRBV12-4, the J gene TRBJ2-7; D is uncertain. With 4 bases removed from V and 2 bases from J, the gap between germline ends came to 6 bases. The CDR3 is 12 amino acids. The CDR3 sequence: CASSSETYEQYF. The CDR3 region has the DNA TGTGCCAGCAGTTCCGAAACCTACGAGCAGTACTTC.

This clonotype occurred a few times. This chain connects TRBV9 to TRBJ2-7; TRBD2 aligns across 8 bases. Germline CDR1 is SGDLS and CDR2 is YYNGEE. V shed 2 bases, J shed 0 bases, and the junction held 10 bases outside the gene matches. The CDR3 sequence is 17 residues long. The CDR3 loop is CASSVAGGVEGSYEQYF. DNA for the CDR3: TGTGCCAGCAGCGTCGCCGGGGGGGTGGAGGGCTCCTACGAGCAGTACTTC.

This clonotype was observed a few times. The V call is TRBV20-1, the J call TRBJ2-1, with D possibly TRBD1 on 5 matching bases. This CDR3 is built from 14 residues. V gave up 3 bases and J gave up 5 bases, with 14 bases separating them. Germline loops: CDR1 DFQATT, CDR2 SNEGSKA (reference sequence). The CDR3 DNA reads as TGCAGTGCTAGGCTGGCAGGGCTTAACAATGAGCAGTTCTTC. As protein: CSARLAGLNNEQFF.

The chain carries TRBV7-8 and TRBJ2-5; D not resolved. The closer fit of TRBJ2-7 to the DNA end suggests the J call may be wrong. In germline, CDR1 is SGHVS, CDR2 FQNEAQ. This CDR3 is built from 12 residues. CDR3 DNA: TGTGCCAGCAGCTTGATCCCCTACGAGCAGTACTTC. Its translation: CASSLIPYEQYF.

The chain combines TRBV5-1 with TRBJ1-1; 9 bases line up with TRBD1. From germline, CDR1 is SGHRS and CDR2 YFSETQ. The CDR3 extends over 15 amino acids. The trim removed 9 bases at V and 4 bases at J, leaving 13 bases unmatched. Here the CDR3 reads CATTQQGALITEAFF. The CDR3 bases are TGCGCCACCACCCAACAGGGGGCCCTGATCACTGAAGCTTTCTTT.

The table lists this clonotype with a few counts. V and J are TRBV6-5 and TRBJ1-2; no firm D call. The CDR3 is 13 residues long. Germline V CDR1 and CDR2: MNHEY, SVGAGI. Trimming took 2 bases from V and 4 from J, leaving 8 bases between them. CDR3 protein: CASSYGVGYGYTF. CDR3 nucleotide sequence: TGTGCCAGCAGTTACGGGGTTGGCTATGGCTACACCTTC.

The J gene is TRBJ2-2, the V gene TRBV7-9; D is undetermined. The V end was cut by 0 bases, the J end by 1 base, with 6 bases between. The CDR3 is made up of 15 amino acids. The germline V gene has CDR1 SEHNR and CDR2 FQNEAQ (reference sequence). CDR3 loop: CASSLAPMNTGELFF. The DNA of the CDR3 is TGTGCCAGCAGCTTAGCCCCGATGAACACCGGGGAGCTGTTTTTT.

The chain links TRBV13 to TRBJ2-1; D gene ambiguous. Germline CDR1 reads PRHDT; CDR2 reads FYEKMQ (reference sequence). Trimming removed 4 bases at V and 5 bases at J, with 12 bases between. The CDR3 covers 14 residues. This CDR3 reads CASSSLGLNNEQFF. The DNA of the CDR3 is TGTGCCAGCAGCTCCTTGGGGTTAAACAATGAGCAGTTCTTC.

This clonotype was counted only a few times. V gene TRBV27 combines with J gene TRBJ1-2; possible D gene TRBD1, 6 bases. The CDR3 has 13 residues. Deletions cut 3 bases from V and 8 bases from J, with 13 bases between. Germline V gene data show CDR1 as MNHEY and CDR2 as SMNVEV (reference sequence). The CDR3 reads CASSLRGAPGYTF. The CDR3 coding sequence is TGTGCCAGCAGTTTGCGGGGGGCGCCCGGCTACACCTTC.

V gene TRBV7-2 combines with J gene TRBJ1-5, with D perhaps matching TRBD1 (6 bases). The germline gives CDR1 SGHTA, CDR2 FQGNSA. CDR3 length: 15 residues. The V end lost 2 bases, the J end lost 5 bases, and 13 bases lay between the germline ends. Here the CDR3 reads CASSLMGRGDQPQHF. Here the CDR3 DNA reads TGTGCCAGCAGCTTAATGGGGAGGGGGGATCAGCCCCAGCATTTT.

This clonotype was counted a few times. The CDR3, as DNA: TGTGCCAGCAGTGTCCAGCGGGGGGGCGGGGAGACCCAGTACTTC. Its translation is CASSVQRGGGETQYF. This chain uses TRBV12-3 or TRBV12-4 with TRBJ2-5; 10 bases align to TRBD2. V was pared by 5 bases and J by 5 bases, with 8 bases of the junction left unmatched. The CDR3 length is 15 residues.

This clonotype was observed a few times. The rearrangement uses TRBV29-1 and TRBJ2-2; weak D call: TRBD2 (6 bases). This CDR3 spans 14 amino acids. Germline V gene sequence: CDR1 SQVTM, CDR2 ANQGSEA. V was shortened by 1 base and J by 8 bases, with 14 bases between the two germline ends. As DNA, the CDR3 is TGCAGCGTTGAAGCCGAACGGGGGTTGGGGGAGCTGTTTTTT. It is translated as CSVEAERGLGELFF.

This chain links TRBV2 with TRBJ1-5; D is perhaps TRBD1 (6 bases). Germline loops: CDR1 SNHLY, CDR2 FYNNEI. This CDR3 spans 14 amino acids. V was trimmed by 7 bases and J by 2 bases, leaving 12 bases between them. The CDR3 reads CASTPGDGNQPQHF. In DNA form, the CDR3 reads TGTGCCAGCACTCCAGGGGACGGCAATCAGCCCCAGCATTTT.

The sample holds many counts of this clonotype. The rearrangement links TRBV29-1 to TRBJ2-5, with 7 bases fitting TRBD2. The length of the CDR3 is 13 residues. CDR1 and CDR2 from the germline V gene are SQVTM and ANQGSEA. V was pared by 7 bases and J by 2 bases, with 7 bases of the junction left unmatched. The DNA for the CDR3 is TGCAGCGCCGCGTGGGGGGGGCAAGAGACCCAGTACTTC. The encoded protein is CSAAWGGQETQYF.

The CDR3 region is CASSLGRGRITDTQYF. In DNA form, the CDR3 reads TGTGCCAGCAGTTTAGGGCGGGGGCGAATTACAGATACGCAGTATTTT. The rearrangement joins TRBV12-3 or TRBV12-4 to TRBJ2-3; D is perhaps TRBD2 (7 bases). V lost 1 base, J lost 3 bases, and 14 bases lay in between. CDR3 length: 16 amino acids.

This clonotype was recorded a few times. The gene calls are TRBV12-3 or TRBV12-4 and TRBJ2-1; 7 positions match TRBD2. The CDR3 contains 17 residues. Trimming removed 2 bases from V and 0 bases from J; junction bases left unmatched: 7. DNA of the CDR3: TGTGCCAGCAGTTTACCTAACGGGGGGTCCTCCTACAATGAGCAGTTCTTC. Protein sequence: CASSLPNGGSSYNEQFF.

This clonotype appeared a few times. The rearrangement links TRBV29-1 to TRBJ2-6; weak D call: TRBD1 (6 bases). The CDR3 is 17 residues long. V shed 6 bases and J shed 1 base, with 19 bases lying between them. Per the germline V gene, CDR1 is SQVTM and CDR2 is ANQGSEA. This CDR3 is CSVAQGVVGSGANVLTF. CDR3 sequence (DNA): TGCAGCGTCGCACAGGGAGTGGTTGGGTCTGGGGCCAACGTCCTGACTTTC.

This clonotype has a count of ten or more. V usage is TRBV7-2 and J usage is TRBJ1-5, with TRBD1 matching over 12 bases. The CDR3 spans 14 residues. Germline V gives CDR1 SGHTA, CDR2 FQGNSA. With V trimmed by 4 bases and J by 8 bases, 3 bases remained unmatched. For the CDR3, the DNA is TGTGCCAGCAGCTGGGGGACAGGGGGCAAGCCCCAGCATTTT. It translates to CASSWGTGGKPQHF.

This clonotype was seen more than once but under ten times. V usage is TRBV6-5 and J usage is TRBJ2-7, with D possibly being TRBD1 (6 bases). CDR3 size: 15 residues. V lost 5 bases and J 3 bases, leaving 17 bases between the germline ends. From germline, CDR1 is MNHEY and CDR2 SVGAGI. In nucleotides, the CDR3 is TGTGCCAGCAGTGTGGTTTGGGGGCTAGGCTACGAGCAGTACTTC. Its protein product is CASSVVWGLGYEQYF.

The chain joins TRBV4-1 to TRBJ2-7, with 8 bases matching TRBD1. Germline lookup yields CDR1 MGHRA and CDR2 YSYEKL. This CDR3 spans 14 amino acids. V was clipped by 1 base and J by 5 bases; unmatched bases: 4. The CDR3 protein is CASSQGDRNNEQYF. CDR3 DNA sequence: TGCGCCAGCAGCCAAGGGGACAGGAATAACGAGCAGTACTTC.

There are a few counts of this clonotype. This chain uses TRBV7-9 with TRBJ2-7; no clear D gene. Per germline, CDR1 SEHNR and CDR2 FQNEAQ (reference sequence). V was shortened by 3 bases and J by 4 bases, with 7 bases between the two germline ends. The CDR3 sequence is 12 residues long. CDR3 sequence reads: CASSFDHYEQYF. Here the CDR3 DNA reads TGTGCCAGCAGCTTTGACCATTACGAGCAGTACTTC.

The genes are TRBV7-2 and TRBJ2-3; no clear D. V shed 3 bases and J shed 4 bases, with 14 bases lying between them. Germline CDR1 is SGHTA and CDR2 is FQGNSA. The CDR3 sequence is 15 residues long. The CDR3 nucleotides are TGTGCCAGCAGCTTCTTCCTCCAGTATGCAGATACGCAGTATTTT. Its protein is CASSFFLQYADTQYF.

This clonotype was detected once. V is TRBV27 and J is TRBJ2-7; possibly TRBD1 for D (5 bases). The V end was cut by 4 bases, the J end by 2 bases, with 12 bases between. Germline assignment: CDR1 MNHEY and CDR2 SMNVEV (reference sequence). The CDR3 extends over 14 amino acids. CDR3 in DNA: TGTGCCAGCAGTTCAGGCAGGGTGACCTACGAGCAGTACTTC. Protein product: CASSSGRVTYEQYF.

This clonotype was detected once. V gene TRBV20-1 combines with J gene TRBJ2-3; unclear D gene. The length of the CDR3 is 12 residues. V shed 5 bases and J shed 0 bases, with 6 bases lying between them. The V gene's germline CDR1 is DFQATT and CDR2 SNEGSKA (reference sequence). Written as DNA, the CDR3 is TGCAGTGCTGGCCAAAGCACAGATACGCAGTATTTT. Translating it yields CSAGQSTDTQYF.